Below are 21 T cell receptor beta chains sequenced from a single sample in a study of T cells in Graves' hyperthyroidism and ophthalmopathy. Amplified regions were TCR beta CDR3 sequences from RNA transcripts. A first-round RT-PCR of the TCR CDR3 used the HTBI primer set. TCRdb fed the multiplex PCR reads into MiXCR, producing one record per CDR3 protein. The repertoire holds about 570,000 distinct CDR3 sequences, with 35% to 55% as singletons. The specimen was peripheral blood or thyroid tissue (not recorded which). These receptors came from an adult woman with Graves' disease, either hyperthyroidism or ophthalmopathy (not recorded which).

This clonotype was found many times. The V call is TRBV10-3, the J call TRBJ1-5; TRBD1 is a possible D gene (6 bases). The CDR3 is 14 residues long. Trimming took off 6 bases at V and 5 bases at J, with 14 bases between the two ends. Germline values: CDR1 ENHRY, CDR2 SYGVKD. The CDR3 DNA sequence: TGTGCCATCAGATCAACAGGGACGGATCAGCCCCAGCATTTT. This translates into CAIRSTGTDQPQHF.

The DNA of the CDR3 is TGTGCCAGCAGCCTCGGGTTGGGGGGCACGGTTGGCGAAGCTTTCTTT. This codes for CASSLGLGGTVGEAFF. The rearrangement links TRBV4-2 to TRBJ1-1; tentative D call: TRBD1 (6 bases). This CDR3 is 16 amino acids long. Germline V gene data show CDR1 as LGHNA and CDR2 as YNFKEQ. The germline V and J ends were trimmed by 4 bases and 8 bases, with 23 bases remaining between them.

This chain connects TRBV20-1 to TRBJ2-3, with TRBD2 identical over 9 bases. With V trimmed by 2 bases and J by 1 base, 4 bases remained unmatched. The CDR3 spans 15 residues. Germline assignment: CDR1 DFQATT and CDR2 SNEGSKA (reference sequence). In DNA form, the CDR3 reads TGCAGTGCTAGAAAGAGGACTAGCGGCACAGATACGCAGTATTTT. This encodes CSARKRTSGTDTQYF.

CDR3 loop: CSVEGLYRPYEQYF. CDR3 in DNA: TGCAGCGTTGAAGGGCTATACCGTCCCTACGAGCAGTACTTC. This chain uses TRBV29-1 with TRBJ2-7; D is unresolved. Germline V gene sequence: CDR1 SQVTM, CDR2 ANQGSEA. V lost 1 base, J lost 2 bases, and 12 bases lay in between. This CDR3 is 14 amino acids long.

At least ten counts were recorded for this clonotype. The chain employs TRBV19 and TRBJ2-7; 8 bases are shared with TRBD1. The V gene's germline CDR1 is LNHDA and CDR2 SQIVND (reference sequence). The V and J ends lost 3 bases and 5 bases, in that order; junction bases with no gene match: 12. This CDR3 comprises 16 residues. Here the CDR3 reads CASSILSDRGIDEQYF. The CDR3 bases are TGTGCCAGTAGTATCTTGTCCGACAGGGGAATCGACGAGCAGTACTTC.

The gene calls are TRBV5-6 and TRBJ2-6; possibly TRBD1 for D (6 bases). The CDR3 is made up of 16 amino acids. CDR1 is SGHDT, CDR2 YYEEEE, per germline. V was cut by 4 bases and J by 4 bases, with 15 bases left in between. In DNA, the CDR3 is TGTGCCAGCAGCCCGGGCAGGGGCCCGGGGGCCAACGTCCTGACTTTC. As protein: CASSPGRGPGANVLTF.

Many counts were recorded for this clonotype. J is TRBJ1-6 and V is TRBV10-3; D gene uncertain. Germline V gives CDR1 ENHRY, CDR2 SYGVKD. The CDR3 runs to 15 residues. Trimming shortened V by 2 bases and J by 7 bases, and 12 bases separated the two germline ends. The CDR3 nucleotides read TGTGCCATCAGTGAGCCAGAATCGGGCAATTCACCCCTCCACTTT. Translation: CAISEPESGNSPLHF.

This clonotype was observed a few times. The CDR3 region has the DNA TGCGCCAGCAGTGAAGGGACAATTGAGCAGTTCTTC. It yields the protein CASSEGTIEQFF. The V gene is TRBV10-2, the J gene TRBJ2-1; tentative D call: TRBD1 (6 bases). This CDR3 contains 12 residues. The germline gives CDR1 WSHSY, CDR2 SAAADI. Trimming cost V 3 bases and J 9 bases, with 9 bases left between them.

Worth noting for this clonotype: A much larger clone sits a single nucleotide away, making a read error possible. J is TRBJ1-4 and V is TRBV5-1; no definite D call. Germline lookup yields CDR1 SGHRS and CDR2 YFSETQ. Trimming took 0 bases from V and 8 from J, leaving 14 bases between them. This CDR3 region has 15 residues. CDR3 DNA sequence: TGCGCCAGCAGCTTGGACCCCGGAGGCCGGGAAAAACTGTTTTTT. Its translation: CASSLDPGGREKLFF.

Comments on this clonotype: Just one base apart from a much larger clone, this may be a read error. V gene TRBV6-2 or TRBV6-3 combines with J gene TRBJ2-5; TRBD1 agrees at 10 bases. CDR1 MNHEY and CDR2 SVGEGT come from the germline V gene. This CDR3 contains 13 residues. V shed 6 bases and J 9 bases; nucleotides not matched to a gene: 7. For the CDR3, the DNA is TGTGCCAGCAGGGGACAGGGGACTAGGGCCCAGTACTTC. It yields the protein CASRGQGTRAQYF.

The rearrangement uses TRBV7-9 and TRBJ1-4; possibly TRBD1 for D (5 bases). Germline V gives CDR1 SEHNR, CDR2 FQNEAQ (reference sequence). The V end was cut by 5 bases, the J end by 7 bases, with 20 bases between. The CDR3 extends over 16 amino acids. DNA for the CDR3: TGTGCCAGCAGCCAAGCCCGGGGCGCGAGAGGTGAAAAACTGTTTTTT. Translated: CASSQARGARGEKLFF.

At least ten counts were recorded for this clonotype. The V and J genes are TRBV10-3 and TRBJ1-6, with D possibly matching TRBD1 (6 bases). The V end was cut by 6 bases, the J end by 8 bases, with 17 bases between. This CDR3 contains 15 residues. Germline V gene sequence: CDR1 ENHRY, CDR2 SYGVKD. The CDR3 sequence is CAIRGRQDGDSPLHF. CDR3 DNA sequence: TGTGCCATCAGAGGAAGACAGGACGGGGATTCACCCCTCCACTTT.

This clonotype was recorded many times. The chain carries TRBV20-1 and TRBJ1-2, with a possible D match to TRBD1 (6 bases). The germline V gene has CDR1 DFQATT and CDR2 SNEGSKA (reference sequence). The CDR3 is 13 amino acids. Trimming took 4 bases from V and 4 from J, leaving 13 bases between them. CDR3 region: CSATGGGTYGYTF. The CDR3 region has the DNA TGCAGTGCTACTGGAGGGGGAACCTATGGCTACACCTTC.

This clonotype was detected many times. V gene TRBV6-1 combines with J gene TRBJ1-5; no definite D call. The CDR3 is made up of 14 amino acids. Looked up from germline, CDR1 is MNHNS and CDR2 is SASEGT. V shed 4 bases and J shed 6 bases, with 13 bases lying between them. CDR3 in DNA: TGTGCCAGCAGTGGAGTTTTTGGACCTCAGCCCCAGCATTTT. It yields the protein CASSGVFGPQPQHF.

In its sample, this clonotype was seen a few times. The chain links TRBV27 to TRBJ1-3; D gene ambiguous. The germline V gene encodes CDR1 MNHEY and CDR2 SMNVEV (reference sequence). The ends were cut back, 6 bases at V and 4 bases at J, with 10 bases in the middle. This CDR3 is built from 13 residues. CDR3 sequence: CASSLEIGNTIYF. CDR3 sequence (DNA): TGTGCCAGCAGCCTAGAAATCGGAAACACCATATATTTT.

The V gene is TRBV28, the J gene TRBJ2-5, with 10 bases identical to TRBD1. The trim removed 7 bases at V and 5 bases at J, leaving 13 bases unmatched. There are 16 residues in the CDR3. The germline V gene encodes CDR1 MDHEN and CDR2 SYDVKM. The CDR3 is CASTNPGTGVGETQYF. CDR3 in DNA: TGTGCCAGCACCAACCCCGGGACAGGGGTGGGGGAGACCCAGTACTTC.

This chain joins TRBV6-1 and TRBJ2-5; 9 positions agree with TRBD2. CDR3 length: 15 amino acids. The germline CDR1 and CDR2 sequences are MNHNS and SASEGT. V lost 5 bases, J lost 4 bases, and 8 bases stayed unmatched. CDR3 in amino acids: CASSYLAGPSETQYF. Written as DNA, the CDR3 is TGTGCCAGCAGTTACCTAGCGGGGCCGTCAGAGACCCAGTACTTC.

The chain links TRBV20-1 to TRBJ1-2; D is possibly TRBD1 (6 bases). Germline V gene lookup returns CDR1 DFQATT and CDR2 SNEGSKA (reference sequence). This CDR3 is 12 amino acids long. V lost 4 bases and J 3 bases, leaving 9 bases between the germline ends. CDR3 protein: CSAIRGDYGYTF. The CDR3 DNA follows: TGCAGTGCTATAAGGGGGGACTATGGCTACACCTTC.

This clonotype was observed at least ten times. CDR3 nucleotide sequence: TGCGCCAGCAGCCAAGAAACTATAGACAGGGGGGGAACTGAAGCTTTCTTT. As protein: CASSQETIDRGGTEAFF. The V gene is TRBV4-1, the J gene TRBJ1-1; 9 bases map to TRBD1. This CDR3 is built from 17 residues. Germline V CDR1 and CDR2: MGHRA, YSYEKL. V trimming: 0 bases; J trimming: 5 bases; junction bases outside the gene matches: 10.

This clonotype has a count of ten or more. This chain joins TRBV4-1 and TRBJ1-1; no clear D. Germline V gene data show CDR1 as MGHRA and CDR2 as YSYEKL. This CDR3 has 12 amino acids. Between the trimmed V and J ends, which lost 1 base and 9 bases, there was a span of 9 bases. The CDR3 DNA reads as TGCGCCAGCAGCCAAGTAGGACCTAAAGCTTTCTTT. It specifies CASSQVGPKAFF.

The chain employs TRBV7-9 and TRBJ1-1; D might be TRBD1 (6 bases). Germline CDR1 is SEHNR and CDR2 is FQNEAQ (reference sequence). This CDR3 has 15 residues. V lost 6 bases to trimming and J lost 6 bases, with 20 bases between them. The CDR3 loop is CASRRSGRGIAEAFF. CDR3 bases: TGTGCCAGCAGGCGGAGCGGCAGGGGTATTGCTGAAGCTTTCTTT. The full variable domain, in which reference TRBV7-9 and TRBJ1-1 provide the parts outside the CDR3, is DTGVSQNPRHKITKRGQNVTFRCDPISEHNRLYWYRQTLGQGPEFLTYFQNEAQLEKSRLLSDRFSAERPKGSFSTLEIQRTEQGDSAMYLCASRRSGRGIAEAFFGQGTRLTVV.